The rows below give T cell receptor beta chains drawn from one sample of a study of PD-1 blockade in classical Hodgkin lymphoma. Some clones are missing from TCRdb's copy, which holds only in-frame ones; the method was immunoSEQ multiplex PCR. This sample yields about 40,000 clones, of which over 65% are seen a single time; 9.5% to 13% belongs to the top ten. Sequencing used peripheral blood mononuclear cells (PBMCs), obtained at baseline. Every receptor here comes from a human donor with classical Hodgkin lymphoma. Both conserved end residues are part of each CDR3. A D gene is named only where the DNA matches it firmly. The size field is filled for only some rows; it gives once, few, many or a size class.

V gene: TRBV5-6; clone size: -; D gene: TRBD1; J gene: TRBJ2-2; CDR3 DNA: TGTGCCAGCAGCCGGGGACAGCTCTTCGCCGGGGAGCTGTTTTTT; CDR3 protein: CASSRGQLFAGELFF
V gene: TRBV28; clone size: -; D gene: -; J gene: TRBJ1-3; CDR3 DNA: TGTGCCAGCAGTTCCCGGACCATACGCTACACCATATATTTT; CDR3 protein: CASSSRTIRYTIYF
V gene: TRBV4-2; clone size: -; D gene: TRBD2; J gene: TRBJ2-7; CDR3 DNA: TGTGCCAGCAGCCAAGAAACTAGCGGGAGATATGAGCAGTACTTC; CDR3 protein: CASSQETSGRYEQYF
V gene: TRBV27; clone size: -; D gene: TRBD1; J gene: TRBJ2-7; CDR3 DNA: TGTGCCAGCAGTCTTTATACAGGGGGCGGGTACGAGCAGTACTTC; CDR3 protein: CASSLYTGGGYEQYF
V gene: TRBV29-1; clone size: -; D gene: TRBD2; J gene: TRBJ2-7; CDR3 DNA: TGCAGCGTGACGTCCGGGCGGGGGAGTGAGCAGTACTTC; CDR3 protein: CSVTSGRGSEQYF
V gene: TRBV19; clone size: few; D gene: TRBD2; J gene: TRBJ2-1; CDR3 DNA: TGTGCCAGTATCCCCACTAGCGGGAGGGGAAATGAGCAGTTCTTC; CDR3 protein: CASIPTSGRGNEQFF
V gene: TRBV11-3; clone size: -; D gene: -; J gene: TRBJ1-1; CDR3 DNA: TGTGCCAGCAGCTTAAACAGATGGACTGAAGCTTTCTTT; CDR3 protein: CASSLNRWTEAFF
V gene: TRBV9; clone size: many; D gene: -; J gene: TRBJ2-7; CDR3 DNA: TGTGCCAGCAGCCCCCCCTTCTACGAGCAGTACTTC; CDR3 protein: CASSPPFYEQYF
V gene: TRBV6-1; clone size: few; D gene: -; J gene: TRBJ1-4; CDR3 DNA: TGTGCCACCACGTTGGACATCCTACTGTTTTTT; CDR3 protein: CATTLDILLFF
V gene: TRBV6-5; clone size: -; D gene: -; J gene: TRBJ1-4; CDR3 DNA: TGTGCCAGCAGTCTGGGACCGTATAATGAAAAACTGTTTTTT; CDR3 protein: CASSLGPYNEKLFF
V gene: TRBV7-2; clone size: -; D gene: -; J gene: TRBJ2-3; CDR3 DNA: TGTGCCAGCAGCCTCGGGTCGGGGGAAGGTACGCAGTATTTT; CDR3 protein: CASSLGSGEGTQYF
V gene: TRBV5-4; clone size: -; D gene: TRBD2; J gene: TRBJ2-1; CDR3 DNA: TGTGCCAGCAGCTCCGTAGGGAGCGGGAGCTCCTACAATGAGCAGTTCTTC; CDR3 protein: CASSSVGSGSSYNEQFF
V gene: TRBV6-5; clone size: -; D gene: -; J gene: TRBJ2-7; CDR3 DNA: TGTGCCAGCAGCTCCGCTTTCTACGAGCAGTACTTC; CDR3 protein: CASSSAFYEQYF
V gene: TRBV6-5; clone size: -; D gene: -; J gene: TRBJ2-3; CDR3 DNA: TGTGCCAGCCCCCGGGGGTGGGTAGATACGCAGTATTTT; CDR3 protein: CASPRGWVDTQYF
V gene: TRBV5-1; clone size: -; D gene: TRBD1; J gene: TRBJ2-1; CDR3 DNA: TGCGCCAGCAGCCTATGGACAGGGGTCTATGAGCAGTTCTTC; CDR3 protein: CASSLWTGVYEQFF
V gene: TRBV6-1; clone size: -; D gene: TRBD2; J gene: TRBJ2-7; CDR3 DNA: TGTGCCAGCAGTGAGAGATTAGCGGGAGGGGGGGAGCAGTACTTC; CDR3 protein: CASSERLAGGGEQYF
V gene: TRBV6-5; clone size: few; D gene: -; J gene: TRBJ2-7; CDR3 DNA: TGTGCCAGCAGTTACTATCCGAGCTCCTACGAGCAGTACTTC; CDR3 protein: CASSYYPSSYEQYF
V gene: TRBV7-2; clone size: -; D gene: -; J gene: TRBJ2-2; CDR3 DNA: TGTGCCAGCAGCTTAGTAGTCGTCCAGGGAGACACCGGGGAGCTGTTTTTT; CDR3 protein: CASSLVVVQGDTGELFF
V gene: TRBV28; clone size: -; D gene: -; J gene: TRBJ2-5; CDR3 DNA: TGTGCCAGCAGTCCGAGGAGCTTCACCCAGTACTTC; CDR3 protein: CASSPRSFTQYF
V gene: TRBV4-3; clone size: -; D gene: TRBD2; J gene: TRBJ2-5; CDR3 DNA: TGCGCCAGCAGCCAAGACGCTGGGGGGGGACTAGCAGGAGAGACCCAGTACTTC; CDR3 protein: CASSQDAGGGLAGETQYF
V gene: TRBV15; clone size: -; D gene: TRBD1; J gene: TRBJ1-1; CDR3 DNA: TGTGCCACCAGCAGTCCGGACAGGGGCGACTATCGAGCTTTCTTT; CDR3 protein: CATSSPDRGDYRAFF
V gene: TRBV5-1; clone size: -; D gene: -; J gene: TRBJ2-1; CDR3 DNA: TGCGCCAGCAGCTTGACAGGGACCTCCTACAATGAGCAGTTCTTC; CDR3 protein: CASSLTGTSYNEQFF
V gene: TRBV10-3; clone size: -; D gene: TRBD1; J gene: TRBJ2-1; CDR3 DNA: TGTGCCATCAGGGATAATACGGGACAGTACAATGAGCAGTTCTTC; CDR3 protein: CAIRDNTGQYNEQFF
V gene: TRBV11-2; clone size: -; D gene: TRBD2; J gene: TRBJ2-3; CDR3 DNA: TGTGCCAGCAGCACTAGCGTTACTGGCACAGATACGCAGTATTTT; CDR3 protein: CASSTSVTGTDTQYF
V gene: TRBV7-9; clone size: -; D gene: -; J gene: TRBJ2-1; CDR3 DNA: TGTGCCAGCAGCTTCGTACTAGGGGCCTACAATGAGCAGTTCTTC; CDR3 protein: CASSFVLGAYNEQFF
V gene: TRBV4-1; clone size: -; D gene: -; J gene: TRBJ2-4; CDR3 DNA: TGCGCCAGCAGCCAAGGCTCCTCTTGGGGCCAGGGCAAAAACATTCAGTACTTC; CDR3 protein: CASSQGSSWGQGKNIQYF
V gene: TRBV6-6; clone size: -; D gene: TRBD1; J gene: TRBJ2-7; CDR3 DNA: TGTGCCAGCAGTTACTCCGGGACAGCGATGCGCGAGCAGTACTTC; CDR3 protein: CASSYSGTAMREQYF
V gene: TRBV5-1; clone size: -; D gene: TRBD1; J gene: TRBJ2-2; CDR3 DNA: TGCGCCAGCAGCTGGCGAGACAGGGGATCAAGCACCGGGGAGCTGTTTTTT; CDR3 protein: CASSWRDRGSSTGELFF
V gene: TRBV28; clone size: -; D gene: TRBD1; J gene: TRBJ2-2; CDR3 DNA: TGTGCCAGCAGTTTAAGACAGGGGGCGAGGAGGACCGGGGAGCTGTTTTTT; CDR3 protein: CASSLRQGARRTGELFF
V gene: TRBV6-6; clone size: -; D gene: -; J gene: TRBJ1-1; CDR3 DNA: TGTGCCAGCAGTTACTCGAATCCCTTGACAGGCACTGAAGCTTTCTTT; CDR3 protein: CASSYSNPLTGTEAFF
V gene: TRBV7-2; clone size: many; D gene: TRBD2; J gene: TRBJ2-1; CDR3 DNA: TGTGCCAGCAGCTTAGAGGGGGGACTAGGCCATGAGCAGTTCTTC; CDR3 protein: CASSLEGGLGHEQFF
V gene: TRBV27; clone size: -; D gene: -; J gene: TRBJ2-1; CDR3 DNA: TGTGCCAGCAGTTTACTGTTAAGCTCCTACAATGAGCAGTTCTTC; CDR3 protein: CASSLLLSSYNEQFF
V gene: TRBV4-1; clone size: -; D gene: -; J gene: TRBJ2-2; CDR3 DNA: TGCGCCAGCAGCAGGAAGTCGGTCGGGACCGGGGAGCTGTTTTTT; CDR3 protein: CASSRKSVGTGELFF
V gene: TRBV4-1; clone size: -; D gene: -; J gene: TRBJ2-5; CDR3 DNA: TGCGCCAGCAGCCAAAGACTACTAGGACAAGAGACCCAGTACTTC; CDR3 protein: CASSQRLLGQETQYF
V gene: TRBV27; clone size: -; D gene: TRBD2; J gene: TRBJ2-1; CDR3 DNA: TGTGCCAGCAGTCCGAGACTAGCGGGAAGGGATGAGCAGTTCTTC; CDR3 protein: CASSPRLAGRDEQFF
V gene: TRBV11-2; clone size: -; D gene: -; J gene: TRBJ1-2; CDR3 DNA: TGTGCCAGCAGCTTGGACCTGGGGGATGGCTACACCTTC; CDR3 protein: CASSLDLGDGYTF
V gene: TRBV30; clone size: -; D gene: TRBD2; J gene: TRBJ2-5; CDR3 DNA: TGTGCCTGGAGTATCACTAGCGAGGAGACCCAGTACTTC; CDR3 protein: CAWSITSEETQYF
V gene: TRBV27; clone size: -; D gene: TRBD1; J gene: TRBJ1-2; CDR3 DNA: TGTGCCAGCAGTCCCGGGACAGGGGACAACTATGGCTACACCTTC; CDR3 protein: CASSPGTGDNYGYTF
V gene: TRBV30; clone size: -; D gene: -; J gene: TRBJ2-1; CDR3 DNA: TGTGCCTGGAGTGCCGGGTTAACGGTAGAAAATGAGCAGTTCTTC; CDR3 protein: CAWSAGLTVENEQFF
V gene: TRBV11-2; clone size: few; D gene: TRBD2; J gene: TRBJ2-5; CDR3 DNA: TGTGCCAGCAGTCTAGCTCGGGGACTAGCGGGAGTAGAGACCCAGTACTTC; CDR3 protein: CASSLARGLAGVETQYF
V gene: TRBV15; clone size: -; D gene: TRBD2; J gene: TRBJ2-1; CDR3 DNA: TGTGCCACCAGCAGAAGCCCTAGCGGTGGAGATGAGCAGTTCTTC; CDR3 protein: CATSRSPSGGDEQFF
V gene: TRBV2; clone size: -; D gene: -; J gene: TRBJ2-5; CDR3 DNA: TGTGCCAGCAGTGGAGCCGGGCCCTTAGAGACCCAGTACTTC; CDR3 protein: CASSGAGPLETQYF
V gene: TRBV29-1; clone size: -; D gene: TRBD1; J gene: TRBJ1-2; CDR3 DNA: TGCAGCGTTGAAGATCGCGGACAGGGGATGGCTAACTATGGCTACACCTTC; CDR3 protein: CSVEDRGQGMANYGYTF
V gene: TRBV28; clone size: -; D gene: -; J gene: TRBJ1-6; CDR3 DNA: TGTGCCAGCAGTACCCCCCTAGAGGCCCTCCACTTT; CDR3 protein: CASSTPLEALHF
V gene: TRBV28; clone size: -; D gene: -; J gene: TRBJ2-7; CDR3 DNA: TGTGCCAGCAGTTCCGTACCAGTGACTTTCCCCGAGCAGTACTTC; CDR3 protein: CASSSVPVTFPEQYF
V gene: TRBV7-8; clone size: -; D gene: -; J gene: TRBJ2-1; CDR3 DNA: TGTGCCAGTACCACCGGGACTGGGCACAATGAGCAGTTCTTC; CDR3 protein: CASTTGTGHNEQFF
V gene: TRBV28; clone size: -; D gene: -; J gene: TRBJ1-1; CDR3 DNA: TGTGCCAGCAGTACCGGGACACCGAACACTGAAGCTTTCTTT; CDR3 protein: CASSTGTPNTEAFF
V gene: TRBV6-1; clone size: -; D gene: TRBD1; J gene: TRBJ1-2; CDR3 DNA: TGTGCCAGCAGTCTCCAAGGGGGCGCGGATGGCTACACCTTC; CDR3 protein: CASSLQGGADGYTF
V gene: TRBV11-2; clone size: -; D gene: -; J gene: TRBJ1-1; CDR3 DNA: TGTGCCAGCAGCTTAACCCTCTGGGTCCCCGAGAACACTGAAGCTTTCTTT; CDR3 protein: CASSLTLWVPENTEAFF
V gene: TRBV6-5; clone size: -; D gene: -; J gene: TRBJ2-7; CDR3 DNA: TGTGCCAGCAGTCCGCGCCGAACAGGTTCGGAGCAGTACTTC; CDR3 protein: CASSPRRTGSEQYF
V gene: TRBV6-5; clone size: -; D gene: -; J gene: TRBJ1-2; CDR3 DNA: TGTGCCAGCAGTTACTCGAGGAGGGAGGTCGGCTATGGCTACACCTTC; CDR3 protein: CASSYSRREVGYGYTF